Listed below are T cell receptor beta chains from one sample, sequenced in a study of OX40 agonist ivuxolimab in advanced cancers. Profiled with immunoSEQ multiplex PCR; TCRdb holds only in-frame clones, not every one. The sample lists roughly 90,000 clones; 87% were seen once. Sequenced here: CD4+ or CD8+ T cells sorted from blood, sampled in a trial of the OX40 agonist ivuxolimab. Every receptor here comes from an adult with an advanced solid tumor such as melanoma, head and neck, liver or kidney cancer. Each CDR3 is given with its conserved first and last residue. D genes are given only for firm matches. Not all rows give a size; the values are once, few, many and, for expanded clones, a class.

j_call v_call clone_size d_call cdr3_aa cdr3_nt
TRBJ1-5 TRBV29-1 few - CSVAERGGGQPQHF TGCAGCGTCGCCGAAAGGGGGGGCGGTCAGCCCCAGCATTTT
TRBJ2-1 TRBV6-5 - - CASQNLLGEQFF TGTGCCAGCCAAAATCTTCTAGGGGAGCAGTTCTTC
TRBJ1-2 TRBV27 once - CASSLMSGFGYTF TGTGCCAGCAGTTTAATGTCCGGTTTCGGCTACACCTTC
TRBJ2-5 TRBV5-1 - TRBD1 CASSFWDRAPETQYF TGCGCCAGCAGCTTTTGGGACAGGGCCCCAGAGACCCAGTACTTC
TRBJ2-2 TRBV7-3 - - CASSPYAEVVTGELFF TGTGCCAGCAGCCCCTATGCAGAGGTCGTTACCGGGGAGCTGTTTTTT
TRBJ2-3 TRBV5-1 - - CASSLGSLGNTQYF TGCGCCAGCAGCTTGGGGTCGTTGGGAAATACGCAGTATTTT
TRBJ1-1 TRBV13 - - CASSLGSMNTEAFF TGTGCCAGCAGCTTAGGGAGTATGAACACTGAAGCTTTCTTT
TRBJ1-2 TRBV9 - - CASSGRPGRGGYTF TGTGCCAGCAGCGGACGACCAGGAAGGGGTGGCTACACCTTC
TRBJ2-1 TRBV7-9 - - CASSLGGPNIPNEQFF TGTGCCAGCAGCTTAGGGGGGCCCAACATCCCCAATGAGCAGTTCTTC
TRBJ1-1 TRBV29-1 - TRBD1 CSVVDRARTEAFF TGCAGCGTAGTGGACAGGGCGCGGACTGAAGCTTTCTTT
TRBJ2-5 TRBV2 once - CASSAGPKETQYF TGTGCCAGCAGTGCGGGTCCTAAAGAGACCCAGTACTTC
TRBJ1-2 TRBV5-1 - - CASSFGKAETNYGYTF TGCGCCAGCAGCTTCGGGAAGGCGGAAACTAACTATGGCTACACCTTC
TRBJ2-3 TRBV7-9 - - CASSMIEEDTQYF TGTGCCAGCAGCATGATCGAGGAAGATACGCAGTATTTT
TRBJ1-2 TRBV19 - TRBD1 CASSIKGAHGYTF TGTGCCAGTAGTATAAAGGGGGCGCATGGCTACACCTTC
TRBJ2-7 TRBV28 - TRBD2 CASSSPAGGNEQYF TGTGCCAGCAGTTCCCCCGCGGGAGGGAACGAGCAGTACTTC
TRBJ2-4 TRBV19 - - CASSIVAGLTAKNIQYF TGTGCCAGTAGTATAGTGGCAGGTTTAACGGCCAAAAACATTCAGTACTTC
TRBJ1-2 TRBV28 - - CASSFWDFQGGYTF TGTGCCAGCAGTTTCTGGGACTTCCAAGGCGGCTACACCTTC
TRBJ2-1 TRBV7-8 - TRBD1 CASSSPGQPYNEQFF TGTGCCAGCAGCTCACCGGGACAGCCCTACAATGAGCAGTTCTTC
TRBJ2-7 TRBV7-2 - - CASSLIGGDEQYF TGTGCCAGCAGCTTAATCGGCGGGGACGAGCAGTACTTC
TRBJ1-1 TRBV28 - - CASSLVGLLNTEAFF TGTGCCAGCAGTTTAGTCGGCTTACTGAACACTGAAGCTTTCTTT
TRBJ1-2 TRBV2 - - CASSEREGDGYTF TGTGCCAGCAGTGAAAGGGAGGGTGATGGCTACACCTTC
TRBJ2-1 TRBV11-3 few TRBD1 CASSFRQGAFDEQFF TGTGCCAGCAGCTTCCGACAGGGCGCATTTGATGAGCAGTTCTTC
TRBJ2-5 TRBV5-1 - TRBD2 CASNGEGLAGETQYF TGCGCCAGCAACGGAGAGGGACTAGCTGGGGAGACCCAGTACTTC
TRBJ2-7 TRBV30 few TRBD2 CAWSVGLDGYEQYF TGTGCCTGGAGCGTCGGACTAGACGGCTACGAGCAGTACTTC
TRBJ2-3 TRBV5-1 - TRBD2 CASSPILAGGGTDTQYF TGCGCCAGCAGCCCTATTTTAGCGGGAGGAGGCACAGATACGCAGTATTTT
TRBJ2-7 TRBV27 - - CASSLGGPYEQYF TGTGCCAGCAGTTTAGGCGGGCCCTACGAGCAGTACTTC
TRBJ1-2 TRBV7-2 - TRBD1 CASSPGQGDGYTF TGTGCCAGCAGCCCGGGACAGGGCGACGGCTACACCTTC
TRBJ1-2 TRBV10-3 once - CAISDTREEFYGYTF TGTGCCATCAGTGATACCAGGGAAGAATTCTATGGCTACACCTTC
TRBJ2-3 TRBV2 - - CASSDRLYTDTQYF TGTGCCAGCAGTGATAGACTCTACACAGATACGCAGTATTTT
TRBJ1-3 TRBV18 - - CASSPLDGRGPGNTIYF TGTGCCAGCTCACCCCTAGACGGCAGGGGCCCTGGAAACACCATATATTTT
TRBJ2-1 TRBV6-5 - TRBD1 CASNGQGLYNEQFF TGTGCCAGCAACGGACAGGGGCTATACAATGAGCAGTTCTTC
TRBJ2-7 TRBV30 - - CAWRAPGGGSYEQYF TGTGCCTGGAGAGCCCCCGGGGGCGGTTCCTACGAGCAGTACTTC
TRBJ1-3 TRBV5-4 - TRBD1 CASSFPGQGVNTIYF TGTGCCAGCAGCTTTCCGGGACAGGGAGTAAACACCATATATTTT
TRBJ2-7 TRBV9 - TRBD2 CASSGEGRPEQYF TGTGCCAGCAGCGGGGAGGGCCGCCCCGAGCAGTACTTC
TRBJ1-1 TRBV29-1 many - CSVVLWEGTEAFF TGCAGCGTTGTCCTTTGGGAGGGGACTGAAGCTTTCTTT
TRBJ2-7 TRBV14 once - CASSQVGGYEQYF TGTGCCAGCAGCCAAGTTGGGGGCTACGAGCAGTACTTC
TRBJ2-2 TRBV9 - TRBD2 CASTPSGGYGGELFF TGTGCCAGCACTCCTAGCGGGGGTTATGGCGGGGAGCTGTTTTTT
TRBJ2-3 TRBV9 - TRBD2 CASSVDSGRGVADTQYF TGTGCCAGCAGCGTAGATTCGGGCCGGGGGGTCGCAGATACGCAGTATTTT
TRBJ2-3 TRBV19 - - CASSIPVGDTQYF TGTGCCAGTAGTATACCAGTGGGAGATACGCAGTATTTT
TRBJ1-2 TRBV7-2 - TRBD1 CASSLVADRVYGYTF TGTGCCAGCAGCCTTGTTGCGGACAGGGTGTATGGCTACACCTTC
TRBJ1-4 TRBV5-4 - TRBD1 CASSLGGQGAANEKLFF TGTGCCAGCAGCTTGGGGGGACAGGGGGCTGCTAATGAAAAACTGTTTTTT
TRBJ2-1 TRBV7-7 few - CASSLAKWDEQFF TGTGCTAGCAGCTTAGCTAAATGGGATGAGCAGTTCTTC
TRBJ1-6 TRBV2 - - CASSVVVGARSPLHF TGTGCCAGCAGTGTGGTTGTAGGGGCCAGATCACCCCTCCACTTT
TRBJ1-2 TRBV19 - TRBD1 CASSVRQGSYGYTF TGTGCCAGTAGTGTAAGACAGGGCTCCTATGGCTACACCTTC
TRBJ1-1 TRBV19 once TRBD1 CATYAQGAATEAFF TGTGCCACATATGCCCAGGGGGCAGCCACTGAAGCTTTCTTT
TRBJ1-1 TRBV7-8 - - CASSWDGPNTEAFF TGTGCCAGCAGCTGGGACGGCCCGAACACTGAAGCTTTCTTT
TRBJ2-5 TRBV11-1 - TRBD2 CASSPRLAGTQETQYF TGTGCCAGCAGCCCGAGGCTAGCGGGGACTCAAGAGACCCAGTACTTC
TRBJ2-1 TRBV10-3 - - CAISKSDLSYNEQFF TGTGCCATCAGTAAAAGCGACCTCTCCTACAATGAGCAGTTCTTC
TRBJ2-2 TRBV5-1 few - CASSFGAGASTGELFF TGCGCCAGCAGCTTTGGGGCAGGGGCAAGCACCGGGGAGCTGTTTTTT
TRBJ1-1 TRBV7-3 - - CASSLNGDTEAFF TGTGCCAGCAGCTTAAATGGGGACACTGAAGCTTTCTTT
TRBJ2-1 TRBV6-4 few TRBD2 CASSDSRLAGVLFF TGTGCCAGCAGTGACTCGCGCCTGGCGGGGGTACTGTTCTTC
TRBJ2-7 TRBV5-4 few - CASSFGSGVTYEQYF TGTGCCAGCAGCTTTGGGTCGGGAGTGACCTACGAGCAGTACTTC
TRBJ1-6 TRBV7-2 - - CASSLVQGNSPLHF TGTGCCAGCAGCTTAGTCCAGGGTAATTCACCCCTCCACTTT
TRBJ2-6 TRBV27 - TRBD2 CASSLRGTSGSGSGANVLTF TGTGCCAGCAGTTTGCGCGGGACTAGCGGGAGTGGCTCTGGGGCCAACGTCCTGACTTTC
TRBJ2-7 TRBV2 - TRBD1 CASSRTGVSYEQYF TGTGCCAGCAGCCGGACAGGGGTCTCCTACGAGCAGTACTTC
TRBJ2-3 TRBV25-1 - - CASSASGNTQYF TGTGCCAGCAGTGCCTCCGGGAATACGCAGTATTTT
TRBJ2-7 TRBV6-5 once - CASSMRGEQYF TGTGCCAGCAGTATGCGGGGCGAGCAGTACTTC
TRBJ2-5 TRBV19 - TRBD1 CASSITGGETQYF TGTGCCAGTAGTATCACAGGGGGAGAGACCCAGTACTTC
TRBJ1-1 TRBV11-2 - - CASSFRGNTEAFF TGTGCCAGCAGCTTTCGGGGGAACACTGAAGCTTTCTTT